The sequence of this T cell receptor (beta chain) was determined in a study of regulatory T cells in long-lasting Graves disease. Building the TCR beta libraries relied on iRepertoire HTBI primers, and CDR3 regions underwent Arm-PCR. TCRdb reprocessed the multiplex PCR reads via MiXCR and lists one record per CDR3 protein. This table has hundreds of thousands of distinct CDR3 sequences, 25% to 35% appearing once. Time point indicated: persistent/refractory GD, antithyroid drugs over 5 years with positive TRAb. RNA from PBMCs was the source of the TCR library. Doctors identified Graves' disease using the American Thyroid Association guidelines. Broader study findings: Persistent-disease Graves' patients showed less TCR diversity than new cases.

This clonotype turned up a few times. The antigen is undetermined. The source of this sequence is a female donor with Graves disease. The sample consisted of peripheral blood mononuclear cells (PBMCs), taken when the disease was refractory, from a patient treated with antithyroid drugs.

The CDR3: CASNRGPVETQYF. Written as DNA, the CDR3 is TGTGCCAGTAACAGGGGCCCCGTCGAGACCCAGTACTTC. The chain combines TRBV6-1 with TRBJ2-5; TRBD1 matches at 7 bases. The CDR3 sequence is 13 residues long. J lost 5 bases, V lost 9 bases, and 9 bases had no gene match. Germline V gene data show CDR1 as MNHNS and CDR2 as SASEGT.